This record covers a single T cell receptor beta chain. This CDR3 comprises 16 residues. V was clipped by 3 bases and J by 4 bases; unmatched bases: 11. Germline V gene lookup returns CDR1 SGHRS and CDR2 YFSETQ. Original methodology: Nucleated cell number was recorded as an estimate derived from reference gene primer amplification. Method: immunoSEQ multiplex PCR; TCRdb's copy keeps in-frame clones and lacks some. Clone size and V and J calls were adopted from that table, with D and trimming inferred from the DNA. Here the sample spans 45,000 or so clones, about 85% being singletons. The data belong to a study of blood T cell repertoires in COVID-19. Study-level background: Spain, Italy and the United States supplied samples that represented acute and convalescent COVID-19. From T cells, B-cell-depleted T cells, or PBMCs came the material, which was cDNA or gDNA.

The sample comprised peripheral blood. This clonotype was sampled from a woman of 80 years or more with active COVID-19. The chain links TRBV5-1 to TRBJ2-7, with TRBD1 matching 9 bases. The CDR3 nucleotides are TGCGCCAGCAGCTCGGTACCACAGGGGGCGGGATACGAGCAGTACTTC. Translating it yields CASSSVPQGAGYEQYF. Looking up the rest from reference TRBV5-1 and TRBJ2-7 gives the full variable domain: KAGVTQTPRYLIKTRGQQVTLSCSPISGHRSVSWYQQTPGQGLQFLFEYFSETQRNKGNFPGRFSGRQFSNSRSEMNVSTLELGDSALYLCASSSVPQGAGYEQYFGPGTRLTVT.